This TCR beta chain stems from a study of stem cell transplantation in POMP-related autoinflammatory disease. Study-level background: After transplant, neutrophils and platelets showed 100% graft donor chimerism through one year.

This clone was recorded once. Produced via immunoSEQ multiplex PCR; TCRdb's table is partial and in-frame only. This sample yields more than 8,500 clones, of which roughly 83% are seen a single time; roughly 4.2% belongs to the top ten. This sequence was found in a human patient with POMP-related autoinflammation and immune dysregulation (PRAID). The graft donor may have given rise to some T cells. The sample in question was CD4+ T cells from PBMCs, obtained after stem cell transplantation.

CDR3 coding DNA: TGTGCCATCAGGGGGACGGGCTCATACTACGAGCAGTACTTC. Its protein product is CAIRGTGSYYEQYF. The chain employs TRBV10-3 and TRBJ2-7; tentatively, D is TRBD1 or TRBD2 (5 bases each). The CDR3 runs 14 residues. V was cut by 6 bases and J by 3 bases, with 15 bases left in between. Germline CDR1 ENHRY, CDR2 SYGVKD.